This T cell receptor beta chain originates from a study of blood T cell repertoires in COVID-19. Study context: The origin of the acute and convalescent COVID-19 samples was the United States, Italy and Spain. T cells, B-cell-depleted T cells, or PBMCs provided the cDNA or gDNA that served as material.

This clone has just one count. In the authors' workflow: Using reference gene primer amplification, nucleated cell counts were estimated. The protocol was immunoSEQ multiplex PCR, while the TCRdb copy is restricted to in-frame clones and leaves out a portion. The DNA was the basis for D and trimming; V, J and clone size are from that table. Of roughly 230,000 clones detected, roughly 90% appear once; the ten largest clones hold 0.7%. The CDR3 sequence is 18 residues long. The V segment lost 6 bases and the J segment 2 bases; nucleotides outside the gene matches: 18. From germline, CDR1 is MGHRA and CDR2 YSYEKL.

The source is a human donor in a cohort sampled during active COVID-19. Sequences were obtained from peripheral blood. This rearrangement joins TRBV4-1 to TRBJ2-7; 8 nucleotides agree with TRBD1. The CDR3 loop is CASSPSGQGGREAYEQYF. The CDR3 DNA follows: TGCGCCAGCAGTCCCTCTGGACAGGGAGGCCGAGAGGCCTACGAGCAGTACTTC.